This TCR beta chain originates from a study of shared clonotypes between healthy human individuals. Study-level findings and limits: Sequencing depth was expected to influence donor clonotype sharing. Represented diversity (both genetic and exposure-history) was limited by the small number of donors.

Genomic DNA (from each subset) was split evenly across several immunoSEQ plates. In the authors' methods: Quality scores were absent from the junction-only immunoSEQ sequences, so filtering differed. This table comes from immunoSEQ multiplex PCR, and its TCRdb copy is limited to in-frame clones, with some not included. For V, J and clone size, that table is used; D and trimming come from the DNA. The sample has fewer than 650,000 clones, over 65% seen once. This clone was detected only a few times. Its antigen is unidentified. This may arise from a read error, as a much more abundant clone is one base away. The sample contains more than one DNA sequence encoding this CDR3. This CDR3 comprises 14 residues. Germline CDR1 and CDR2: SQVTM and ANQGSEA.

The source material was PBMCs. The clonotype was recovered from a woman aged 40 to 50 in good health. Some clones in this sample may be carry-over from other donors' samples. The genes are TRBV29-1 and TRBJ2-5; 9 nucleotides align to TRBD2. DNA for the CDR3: TGCAGCGTTGGGGTAGCGGGAGTGGTAGAGACACAGTACTTC. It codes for CSVGVAGVVETQYF.